In its sample, the clone carrying this T cell receptor (beta chain) was seen a few times. In terms of age and location, participants ranged from about 18 to 89 years and lived in around 22 US areas. The data are from a study of blood T cell repertoires in COVID-19. The wider study: Italy, Spain and the United States were the sources of the convalescent and acute COVID-19 samples.

The data were produced by immunoSEQ multiplex PCR, yet TCRdb's version contains in-frame clones alone and is incomplete. Of roughly 180,000 clones listed, roughly 85% are singletons. V shed 0 bases and J shed 0 bases, with 14 bases lying between them. CDR3 size: 17 residues. Germline assignment: CDR1 KGHSH and CDR2 LQKENI. This chain links TRBV18 with TRBJ1-1; D is undetermined. The source of this sequence is a man in his forties or fifties who had recovered from COVID-19. The specimen sequenced was PBMCs or T cells enriched from blood (not recorded which). The CDR3 region has the DNA TGTGCCAGCTCACCACCAATGTCTTGGCAGATGAACACTGAAGCTTTCTTT. This encodes CASSPPMSWQMNTEAFF.